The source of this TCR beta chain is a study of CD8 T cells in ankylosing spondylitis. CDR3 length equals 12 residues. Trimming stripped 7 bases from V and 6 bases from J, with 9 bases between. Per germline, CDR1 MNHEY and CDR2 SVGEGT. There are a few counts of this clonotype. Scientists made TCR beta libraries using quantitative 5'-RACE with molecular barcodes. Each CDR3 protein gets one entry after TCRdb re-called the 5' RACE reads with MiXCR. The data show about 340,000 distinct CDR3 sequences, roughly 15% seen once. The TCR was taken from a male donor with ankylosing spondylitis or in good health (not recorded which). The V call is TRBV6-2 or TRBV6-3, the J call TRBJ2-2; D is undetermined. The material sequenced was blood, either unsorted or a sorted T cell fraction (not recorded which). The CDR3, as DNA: TGTGCCAGCACCCGAGGAGCCGGGGAGCTGTTTTTT. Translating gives CASTRGAGELFF.